The next 18 T cell receptor beta chains were all read from a single sample in a study of identifying expanded T cells in peripheral blood. Assay: immunoSEQ multiplex PCR; the TCRdb copy retains only in-frame clones and omits some. The profile shows about 83,000 clones, around nine tenths of them singletons. Sequences were obtained from blood. The receptor source for this set is a person aged 18 to 70 in good health.

The gene calls are TRBV28 and TRBJ2-7, with D possibly TRBD2 on 5 matching bases. The CDR3 totals 14 residues. Between the trimmed V and J ends, which lost 7 bases and 1 base, there was a span of 14 bases. The V gene's germline CDR1 is MDHEN and CDR2 SYDVKM. CDR3 nucleotide sequence: TGTGCCAGCACTTTGGGTAGCGCGTCCTACGAGCAGTACTTC. It translates to CASTLGSASYEQYF. Full variable domain (outside the CDR3, taken from reference TRBV28 and TRBJ2-7): DVKVTQSSRYLVKRTGEKVFLECVQDMDHENMFWYRQDPGLGLRLIYFSYDVKMKEKGDIPEGYSVSREKKERFSLILESASTNQTSMYLCASTLGSASYEQYFGPGTRLTVT.

For this clone: One end of the junction does not line up with germline, which may come from a read error. This sequence joins TRBV5-4 and TRBJ2-5; D is perhaps TRBD1 or TRBD2 (5 bases each). This CDR3 is 14 amino acids long. Germline CDR1 reads SGHNT; CDR2 reads YYREEE (reference sequence). CDR3 sequence reads: CASSAPGPQETRYF. In DNA form, the CDR3 reads TGTGCCAGCAGCGCACCGGGGCCGCAAGAGACCCGGTACTTC. Filled out from reference TRBV5-4 and TRBJ2-5, the complete variable domain reads ETGVTQSPTHLIKTRGQQVTLRCSSQSGHNTVSWYQQALGQGPQFIFQYYREEENGRGNFPPRFSGLQFPNYSSELNVNALELDDSALYLCASSAPGPQETRYFGPGTRLLVL.

The V gene is TRBV6-6, the J gene TRBJ2-5; tentatively, D is TRBD2 (5 bases). Germline V gives CDR1 MNHNY, CDR2 SVGAGI (reference sequence). CDR3 length: 15 residues. Trimming pared 2 bases from V and 5 bases from J, leaving 15 bases between. CDR3 sequence reads: CASSYDGLSGETQYF. CDR3 coding DNA: TGTGCCAGCAGTTACGACGGACTGAGTGGCGAGACCCAGTACTTC.

The rearrangement uses TRBV7-2 and TRBJ1-3; D gene ambiguous. Germline V CDR1 and CDR2: SGHTA, FQGNSA. V shed 5 bases and J shed 0 bases, with 14 bases lying between them. This CDR3 is 16 amino acids long. The CDR3 sequence: CASSPRAQNSGNTIYF. The CDR3 DNA reads TGTGCCAGCAGCCCGAGGGCTCAGAACTCTGGAAACACCATATATTTT.

The V call is TRBV5-1, the J call TRBJ1-4; 8 nucleotides line up with TRBD1. The germline V gene has CDR1 SGHRS and CDR2 YFSETQ. The CDR3 is made up of 14 amino acids. With V trimmed by 4 bases and J by 8 bases, 7 bases remained unmatched. The CDR3 loop reads CASSLRTGKEKLFF. CDR3 coding DNA: TGCGCCAGCAGCCTACGGACAGGGAAGGAAAAACTGTTTTTT.

The chain is built from TRBV5-4 and TRBJ1-1; unclear D gene. The CDR3 has 16 residues. The V gene lost 1 base and the J gene lost 2 bases, with 15 bases spanning the gap. In germline, CDR1 is SGHNT, CDR2 YYREEE (reference sequence). The DNA of the CDR3 is TGTGCCAGCAGCTTGAAATTAATGTGGGGAAACACTGAAGCTTTCTTT. Protein sequence: CASSLKLMWGNTEAFF. Drawing the rest from reference TRBV5-4 and TRBJ1-1, the complete variable domain is ETGVTQSPTHLIKTRGQQVTLRCSSQSGHNTVSWYQQALGQGPQFIFQYYREEENGRGNFPPRFSGLQFPNYSSELNVNALELDDSALYLCASSLKLMWGNTEAFFGQGTRLTVV.

The chain carries TRBV6-1 and TRBJ2-5; 11 bases map to TRBD1. The V and J ends lost 4 bases and 5 bases, in that order; junction bases with no gene match: 6. Germline values: CDR1 MNHNS, CDR2 SASEGT. CDR3 size: 15 residues. As DNA, the CDR3 is TGTGCCAGCAGTGTAAGGGACAGGGGGTACGAGACCCAGTACTTC. Encoded protein: CASSVRDRGYETQYF.

The J gene is TRBJ1-4, the V gene TRBV6-5; perhaps TRBD1 as D (6 bases). V gave up 6 bases and J gave up 4 bases, with 12 bases separating them. Germline V gene lookup returns CDR1 MNHEY and CDR2 SVGAGI. The CDR3 runs 14 residues. The DNA of the CDR3 is TGTGCCAGCAGCTACGGGACACATAATGAAAAACTGTTTTTT. It codes for CASSYGTHNEKLFF.

The chain couples TRBV30 to TRBJ1-1, with D maybe TRBD1 (5 bases). Germline lookup yields CDR1 GTSNPN and CDR2 SVGIG (reference sequence). Trimming left V 4 bases short and J 2 bases short, with 11 bases between. The CDR3 sequence is 13 residues long. CDR3 loop: CAWNPQDNTEAFF. The CDR3 DNA reads TGTGCCTGGAACCCACAGGACAACACTGAAGCTTTCTTT.

On this clone itself: Germline and junction disagree at one end, which may indicate a read error. In DNA form, the CDR3 reads TGCGCCAGCAGCTCAAACGGACCGACCTATGGCTACGCCTTC. This encodes CASSSNGPTYGYAF. The J gene is TRBJ1-2, the V gene TRBV5-1; the D is unclear. This CDR3 spans 14 amino acids. Germline CDR1 reads SGHRS; CDR2 reads YFSETQ.

The rearrangement links TRBV18 to TRBJ2-1; D unclear. The CDR3 runs 14 residues. The germline CDR1 and CDR2 sequences are KGHSH and LQKENI. V gave up 5 bases and J gave up 5 bases, with 13 bases separating them. The DNA of the CDR3 is TGTGCCAGCTCAGCAAATAACGTCAACAATGAGCAGTTCTTC. Its translation is CASSANNVNNEQFF.

The chain employs TRBV10-3 and TRBJ1-4; D is perhaps TRBD1 (5 bases). The V and J ends lost 10 bases and 0 bases respectively, with 15 bases between them. The CDR3 totals 15 residues. CDR1 and CDR2 (germline): ENHRY, SYGVKD. The CDR3 here is CASGAGSPTNEKLFF. In DNA form, the CDR3 reads TGTGCCAGCGGCGCAGGGAGTCCAACTAATGAAAAACTGTTTTTT.

The rearrangement links TRBV7-8 to TRBJ2-5; D unclear. There are 12 residues in the CDR3. Deletions cut 4 bases from V and 5 bases from J, with 8 bases between. Looked up from germline, CDR1 is SGHVS and CDR2 is FQNEAQ. CDR3 coding DNA: TGTGCCAGCAGCTCAGCGCGGGAGACCCAGTACTTC. Translated, it gives CASSSARETQYF.

CDR3 coding DNA: TGTGCCAGCAGCTCCAGCCCCCAGGAGATCTCCTACAATGAGCAGTTCTTC. It translates to CASSSSPQEISYNEQFF. The rearrangement uses TRBV5-4 and TRBJ2-1; D is uncertain. The CDR3 totals 17 residues. Trimming shortened V by 3 bases and J by 0 bases, and 16 bases separated the two germline ends. Germline lookup yields CDR1 SGHNT and CDR2 YYREEE (reference sequence).

The chain combines TRBV7-2 with TRBJ1-1; 8 bases align to TRBD1. The V gene's germline CDR1 is SGHTA and CDR2 FQGNSA. Trimming cost V 0 bases and J 4 bases; bases outside gene matches: 1. The CDR3 length is 14 residues. Here the CDR3 reads CASSLATGGTEAFF. CDR3 bases: TGTGCCAGCAGCTTAGCCACAGGGGGCACTGAAGCTTTCTTT.

The genes are TRBV5-6 and TRBJ2-5; 14 bases line up with TRBD2. The CDR3 consists of 16 residues. J was trimmed by 7 bases and V by 3 bases; bases with no gene match: 8. Germline V CDR1 and CDR2: SGHDT, YYEEEE. DNA for the CDR3: TGTGCCAGCAGCTCAGGGACTAGCGGGGGTGTGGGGACCCAGTACTTC. This codes for CASSSGTSGGVGTQYF. Looking up the rest from reference TRBV5-6 and TRBJ2-5 gives the full variable domain: DAGVTQSPTHLIKTRGQQVTLRCSPKSGHDTVSWYQQALGQGPQFIFQYYEEEERQRGNFPDRFSGHQFPNYSSELNVNALLLGDSALYLCASSSGTSGGVGTQYFGPGTRLLVL.

The chain couples TRBV7-2 to TRBJ1-2, with 7 positions matching TRBD1. CDR1 and CDR2 from the germline V gene are SGHTA and FQGNSA. J was trimmed by 8 bases and V by 5 bases; bases with no gene match: 11. The CDR3 sequence is 14 residues long. CDR3 DNA: TGTGCCAGCAGCCCCTCCACAGGGGTAGGGGGCTACACCTTC. Translation: CASSPSTGVGGYTF.

The CDR3 reads CASSYSPRTSHTQYF. CDR3 sequence (DNA): TGTGCCAGCAGTTACTCTCCAAGGACTAGTCATACGCAGTATTTT. The chain recombines TRBV6-5 with TRBJ2-3; TRBD2 agrees at 7 bases. The J segment lost 7 bases and the V segment lost 0 bases, leaving 7 bases of the junction unmatched. Germline V gene lookup returns CDR1 MNHEY and CDR2 SVGAGI. This CDR3 has 15 amino acids.